Given below is one TCR beta chain in context. Its antigen is undetermined. Using immunoSEQ multiplex PCR, the repertoire was profiled, and TCRdb retains in-frame clones only, with some absent. This table holds about 2.3 million clones, roughly 92% found once. CD4+ cells yielded CD45RA+ naive and CD45RA-negative memory subsets. The data were obtained in a study of shared clonotypes between healthy human individuals. Whole-study results and caveats: The expectation was that sequencing depth would affect clonotype sharing among donors. Among the subsets, naive ones generally showed larger estimated richness than memory ones.

With 5 bases removed from V and 5 bases from J, the gap between germline ends came to 15 bases. Germline V CDR1 and CDR2: SGHVS, FQNEAQ. The CDR3 consists of 15 residues. Sequencing used naive CD4+ T cells from PBMCs. The subset was: CD45RA+ positively selected. The J gene is TRBJ2-2, the V gene TRBV7-8; either TRBD1 or TRBD2 may fit D (6 bases each). The receptor's source is a young man in good health. Some clones in this sample may be carry-over from other donors' samples. Here the CDR3 DNA reads TGTGCCAGCAGCCCGCTTAGCGGACAGACCGGGGAGCTGTTTTTT. Protein: CASSPLSGQTGELFF.